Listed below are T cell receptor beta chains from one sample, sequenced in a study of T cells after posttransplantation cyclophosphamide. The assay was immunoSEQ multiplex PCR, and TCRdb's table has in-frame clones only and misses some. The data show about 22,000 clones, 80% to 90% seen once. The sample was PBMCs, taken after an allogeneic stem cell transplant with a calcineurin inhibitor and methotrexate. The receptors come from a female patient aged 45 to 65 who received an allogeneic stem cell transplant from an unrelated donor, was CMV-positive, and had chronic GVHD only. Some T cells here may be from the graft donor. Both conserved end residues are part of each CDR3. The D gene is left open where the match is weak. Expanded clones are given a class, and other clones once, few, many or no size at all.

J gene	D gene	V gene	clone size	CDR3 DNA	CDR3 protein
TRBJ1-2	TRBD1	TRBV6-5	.	TGTGCCAGCAGTTTAACCGGGACAGGGAGCGGCTACACCTTC	CASSLTGTGSGYTF
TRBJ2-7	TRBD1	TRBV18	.	TGTGCCAGCTCACCGCGACAGGGACGCGGCTACGAGCAGTACTTC	CASSPRQGRGYEQYF
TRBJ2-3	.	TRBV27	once	TGTGCCAGCTCCGTTACCCCCACAGCCTCAGATACGCAGTATTTT	CASSVTPTASDTQYF
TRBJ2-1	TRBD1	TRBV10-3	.	TGTGCCATCAGGTGGGACAGGGGGAATTACAATGAGCAGTTCTTC	CAIRWDRGNYNEQFF
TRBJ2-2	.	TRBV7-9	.	TGTGCCAGCAGCGGCACGGCGGGGACCGGGGAGCTGTTTTTT	CASSGTAGTGELFF
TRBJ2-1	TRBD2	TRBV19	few	TGTGCCAGTAAGGATACAGCGGGAGTTAATAATGAGCAGTTCTTC	CASKDTAGVNNEQFF
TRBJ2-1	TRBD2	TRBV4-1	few	TGCGCCAGCAGCCAAGGGTTAGCGGGATTGGATCCGTTCTTC	CASSQGLAGLDPFF
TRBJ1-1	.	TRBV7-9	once	TGTGCCAGCAGCTTACGAGGGGCGGGGATGAACACTGAAGCTTTCTTT	CASSLRGAGMNTEAFF
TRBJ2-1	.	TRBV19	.	TGTGCCAGTAGTATTTTCAGCCAGACAAACAATGAGCAGTTCTTC	CASSIFSQTNNEQFF
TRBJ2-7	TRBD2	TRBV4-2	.	TGTGCCAGCAGCCAAGTTAGCGGGGTCCTCTCCTACGAGCAGTACTTC	CASSQVSGVLSYEQYF
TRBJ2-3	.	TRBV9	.	TGTGCCAGCAGCGTAGTAGCTGGGGCCCTAACCCGCACAGATACGCAGTATTTT	CASSVVAGALTRTDTQYF
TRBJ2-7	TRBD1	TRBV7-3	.	TGTGCCAGCAGCATGGGACAGGGGGTACCCCCGTACGAGCAGTACTTC	CASSMGQGVPPYEQYF
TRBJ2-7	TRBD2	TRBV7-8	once	TGTGCCAGCAGCTCCCGAACTAGCGGCTACGAGCAGTACTTC	CASSSRTSGYEQYF
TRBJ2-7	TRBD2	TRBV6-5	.	TGTGCCAGCAGGGGGACTAGCGGTGTCTTCTACGAGCAGTACTTC	CASRGTSGVFYEQYF
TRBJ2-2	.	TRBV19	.	TGTGCCAGTAGCACTGTAGCGATGACGAACACCGGGGAGCTGTTTTTT	CASSTVAMTNTGELFF
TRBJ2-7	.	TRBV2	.	TGTGCCAGCAGGACAGATTCCTACGAGCAGTACTTC	CASRTDSYEQYF
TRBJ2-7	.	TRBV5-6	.	TGTGCCAGCAGCCGACGACTACCGAGCTCCTACGAGCAGTACTTC	CASSRRLPSSYEQYF
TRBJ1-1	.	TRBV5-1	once	TGCGCCAGCAGCCCCCCTCGTCAGGGAGGAACTGAAGCTTTCTTT	CASSPPRQGGTEAFF
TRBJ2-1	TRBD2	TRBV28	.	TGTGCCAGCAGTACTACCAGACTAGCGGGAACGGCCCCCTACAATGAGCAGTTCTTC	CASSTTRLAGTAPYNEQFF
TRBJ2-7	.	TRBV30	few	TGTGCCTGGAGCAGACGGGGGGCCCGGTCGCACGAGCAGTACTTC	CAWSRRGARSHEQYF
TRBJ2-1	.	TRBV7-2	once	TGTGCCAGCAGCTTAGATCCCACCTACAATGAGCAGTTCTTC	CASSLDPTYNEQFF
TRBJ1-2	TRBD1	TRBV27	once	TGTGCCAGCAGAGAGACAGGGTCGGGCTATGGCTACACCTTC	CASRETGSGYGYTF
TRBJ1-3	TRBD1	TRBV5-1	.	TGCGCCAGCAGCTTGGGGGACAGCTCTGGAAACACCATATATTTT	CASSLGDSSGNTIYF
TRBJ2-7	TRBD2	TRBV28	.	TGTGCCAGCAGTTTAGTAGCGGGAGCTCCTCGGGGCGAGCAGTACTTC	CASSLVAGAPRGEQYF
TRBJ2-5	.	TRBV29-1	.	TGCAGCGTTTTTCCGGGAGAAGAGACCCAGTACTTC	CSVFPGEETQYF
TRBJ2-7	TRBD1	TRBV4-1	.	TGCGCCAGCAGCTCTCAGGGGACAGGGATTATTTACGAGCAGTACTTC	CASSSQGTGIIYEQYF
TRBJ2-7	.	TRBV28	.	TGTGCCAGCAGTGTGGACTGGGACTCCTACGAGCAGTACTTC	CASSVDWDSYEQYF
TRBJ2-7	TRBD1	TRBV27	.	TGTGCCAGCAGCCCACAGGGGAGAAACGACGAGCAGTACTTC	CASSPQGRNDEQYF
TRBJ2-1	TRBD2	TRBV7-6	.	TGTGCCAGCAGCTTAGTGCGGGGGGTAAGCTCCTACAATGAGCAGTTCTTC	CASSLVRGVSSYNEQFF
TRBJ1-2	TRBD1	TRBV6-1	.	TGTGCCAGCAGTATCCCGGGACAGGGGAATGGCTACACCTTC	CASSIPGQGNGYTF
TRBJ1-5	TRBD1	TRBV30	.	TGTGCCTGGGGCAGGGGGCCCGGCAATCAGCCCCAGCATTTT	CAWGRGPGNQPQHF